One sample yielded the 21 T cell receptor beta chains listed below, sequenced in a study of cytomegalovirus exposure and HLA in healthy donors. Primers for the PCR totalled 60 Vbeta and 13 Jbeta. Profiling relied on immunoSEQ multiplex PCR, and the TCRdb table lists in-frame clones only, not all of them. The sample holds 110,000 to 150,000 clones, roughly 84% seen once. Sequencing was carried out using PBMCs. These receptors were obtained from a boy aged 2 to 9 in good health and CMV-seronegative.

The rearrangement links TRBV2 to TRBJ1-1, with D possibly matching TRBD1 (5 bases). The length of the CDR3 is 13 residues. Germline assignment: CDR1 SNHLY and CDR2 FYNNEI. V lost 11 bases, J lost 7 bases, and 20 bases lay in between. CDR3 loop: CAGWQGGIYEAFF. The CDR3 coding sequence is TGTGCCGGATGGCAGGGTGGAATTTATGAAGCTTTCTTT.

This clone has just one count. This chain links TRBV6-6 with TRBJ2-2; D not resolved. The CDR3 extends over 13 amino acids. The germline gives CDR1 MNHNY, CDR2 SVGAGI (reference sequence). V shed 2 bases and J shed 1 base, with 2 bases lying between them. CDR3 region: CASSYQNTGELFF. The CDR3, as DNA: TGTGCCAGCAGTTACCAGAACACCGGGGAGCTGTTTTTT.

This clone has a handful of counts. The V and J genes are TRBV2 and TRBJ2-7; TRBD1 matches at 8 bases. CDR1 is SNHLY, CDR2 FYNNEI, per germline. CDR3 length equals 12 residues. Germline trimming cut 4 bases from V and 6 bases from J; bases unmatched to any gene: 2. The CDR3 sequence is CASSGTGSEQYF. Written as DNA, the CDR3 is TGTGCCAGCAGTGGGACAGGGAGCGAGCAGTACTTC.

The chain has TRBV29-1 and TRBJ2-7, with D tentatively TRBD1 (6 bases). CDR1 is SQVTM, CDR2 ANQGSEA, per germline. V lost 1 base and J 5 bases, leaving 9 bases between the germline ends. This CDR3 region has 12 residues. CDR3 DNA: TGCAGCGTTGAAGGCAGGGGAAACGAGCAGTACTTC. Amino acids: CSVEGRGNEQYF.

J is TRBJ2-1 and V is TRBV4-1; TRBD2 is a possible D gene (5 bases). Germline CDR1 reads MGHRA; CDR2 reads YSYEKL. V gave up 1 base and J gave up 6 bases, with 16 bases separating them. The CDR3 is 16 amino acids. The CDR3 DNA sequence: TGCGCCAGCAGCCAAGGACCGTCAATCGAGGGCAATGAGCAGTTCTTC. Amino acids: CASSQGPSIEGNEQFF.

The rearrangement joins TRBV19 to TRBJ1-1; no reliable D call. The V gene's germline CDR1 is LNHDA and CDR2 SQIVND (reference sequence). The CDR3 runs 15 residues. Trimming took 5 bases from V and 0 from J, leaving 13 bases between them. The CDR3 nucleotides read TGTGCCAGTAGTGCTTTGGCACAGATGAACACTGAAGCTTTCTTT. Protein: CASSALAQMNTEAFF.

In regard to this clone: One end of the junction fails to match germline, which may point to a read error. This same CDR3 is encoded by further DNA sequences in the sample. The rearrangement joins TRBV7-2 to TRBJ2-7; possible D gene TRBD1, 5 bases. CDR3 size: 17 residues. From germline, CDR1 is SGHTA and CDR2 FQGNSA. This CDR3 is CASSPRSRWQGGYEQYF. In nucleotides, the CDR3 is TGCGCCAGCAGCCCCCGTAGTCGGTGGCAGGGCGGTTACGAGCAGTACTTC. The full variable domain, with the rest looked up from reference TRBV7-2 and TRBJ2-7, is GAGVSQSPSNKVTEKGKDVELRCDPISGHTALYWYRQSLGQGLEFLIYFQGNSAPDKSGLPSDRFSAERTGGSVSTLTIQRTQQEDSAVYLCASSPRSRWQGGYEQYFGPGTRLTVT.

The V and J genes are TRBV5-4 and TRBJ1-1, with 7 nucleotides matching TRBD1. Germline CDR1 is SGHNT and CDR2 is YYREEE (reference sequence). J was trimmed by 4 bases and V by 7 bases; bases with no gene match: 7. The CDR3 runs 13 residues. The CDR3 protein is CASARQGTTEAFF. Written as DNA, the CDR3 is TGTGCCAGCGCACGACAGGGTACCACTGAAGCTTTCTTT.

The chain links TRBV4-2 to TRBJ2-2; a possible D gene is TRBD2 (5 bases). The germline V and J ends were trimmed by 4 bases and 5 bases, with 14 bases remaining between them. CDR1 LGHNA and CDR2 YNFKEQ come from the germline V gene. CDR3 size: 15 residues. The CDR3 DNA follows: TGTGCCAGCAGCCGGGTAATGTGGGAGACCGGGGAGCTGTTTTTT. Protein product: CASSRVMWETGELFF.

The chain carries TRBV7-9 and TRBJ1-1; a possible D gene is TRBD1 (6 bases). CDR1 and CDR2 (germline): SEHNR, FQNEAQ (reference sequence). Deletions cut 4 bases from V and 3 bases from J, with 15 bases between. The CDR3 covers 15 residues. The CDR3 DNA is TGTGCCAGCAGCTGGGCCCAGGGGAGGGACACTGAAGCTTTCTTT. It specifies CASSWAQGRDTEAFF.

The genes are TRBV5-4 and TRBJ2-7, with 8 bases aligning to TRBD2. Germline V gene data show CDR1 as SGHNT and CDR2 as YYREEE (reference sequence). There are 15 residues in the CDR3. V dropped 2 bases and J dropped 0; count of bases not matched to a gene: 4. CDR3 amino acids: CASSFSGDPSYEQYF. The CDR3 bases are TGTGCCAGCAGCTTTAGCGGGGATCCCTCCTACGAGCAGTACTTC. Drawing the rest from reference TRBV5-4 and TRBJ2-7, the complete variable domain is ETGVTQSPTHLIKTRGQQVTLRCSSQSGHNTVSWYQQALGQGPQFIFQYYREEENGRGNFPPRFSGLQFPNYSSELNVNALELDDSALYLCASSFSGDPSYEQYFGPGTRLTVT.

This clone has only a few counts. The chain couples TRBV27 to TRBJ2-7; 8 bases fit TRBD2. The CDR3 consists of 14 residues. CDR1 and CDR2 from the germline V gene are MNHEY and SMNVEV (reference sequence). The V and J ends lost 5 bases and 3 bases, in that order; junction bases with no gene match: 6. Written as DNA, the CDR3 is TGTGCCAGCAGTATCACTAGCGGCGTCTACGAGCAGTACTTC. This encodes CASSITSGVYEQYF.

The chain is built from TRBV4-1 and TRBJ1-1; TRBD1 agrees at 9 bases. The V gene end was trimmed by 3 bases and the J gene end by 0 bases; junction bases not matched to a gene: 8. The germline V gene encodes CDR1 MGHRA and CDR2 YSYEKL. This CDR3 has 17 amino acids. CDR3: CASSQLTGGSLNTEAFF. As DNA, the CDR3 is TGCGCCAGCAGCCAGCTCACAGGGGGCAGCTTGAACACTGAAGCTTTCTTT.

This rearrangement joins TRBV7-6 to TRBJ2-1; 7 positions agree with TRBD2. V dropped 0 bases and J dropped 1; count of bases not matched to a gene: 9. CDR3 length: 18 amino acids. Per germline, CDR1 SGHVS and CDR2 FNYEAQ. The CDR3 sequence: CASSLALAVPPSYNEQFF. The DNA of the CDR3 is TGTGCCAGCAGCTTAGCTCTAGCGGTACCCCCTTCCTACAATGAGCAGTTCTTC.

The chain combines TRBV29-1 with TRBJ2-6; D is perhaps TRBD2 (5 bases). The CDR3 loop spans 14 amino acids. V lost 4 bases and J lost 2, with 9 bases in between. Germline loops: CDR1 SQVTM, CDR2 ANQGSEA. CDR3 in DNA: TGCAGCGTTGTGGGAGATGCTGGGGCCAACGTCCTGACTTTC. This translates into CSVVGDAGANVLTF.

The chain recombines TRBV27 with TRBJ2-2; 12 bases map to TRBD2. Trimming removed 5 bases from V and 1 base from J; junction bases left unmatched: 5. Germline CDR1 reads MNHEY; CDR2 reads SMNVEV (reference sequence). The CDR3 is 17 amino acids. This CDR3 reads CASSELGLAGNTGELFF. In DNA form, the CDR3 reads TGTGCCAGCAGTGAGTTGGGACTAGCGGGGAACACCGGGGAGCTGTTTTTT.

The rearrangement links TRBV2 to TRBJ1-6, with a tentative D call TRBD1 (6 bases). The CDR3 is made up of 15 amino acids. V lost 8 bases, J lost 0 bases, and 11 bases lay in between. Germline V gene sequence: CDR1 SNHLY, CDR2 FYNNEI. The CDR3 DNA sequence: TGTGCCAGCCGCCAGGGGCGCTCCTATAATTCACCCCTCCACTTT. Its protein is CASRQGRSYNSPLHF. The full variable domain, rest sourced from reference TRBV2 and TRBJ1-6, is EPEVTQTPSHQVTQMGQEVILRCVPISNHLYFYWYRQILGQKVEFLVSFYNNEISEKSEIFDDQFSVERPDGSNFTLKIRSTKLEDSAMYFCASRQGRSYNSPLHFGNGTRLTVT.

V and J are TRBV7-3 and TRBJ1-1; D ambiguous. The CDR3 has 15 amino acids. V gave up 1 base and J gave up 1 base, with 10 bases separating them. CDR1 and CDR2 (germline): SGHTA, FQGTGA. This CDR3 is CASSLISGRNTEAFF. In DNA form, the CDR3 reads TGTGCCAGCAGCTTAATTAGCGGGAGGAACACTGAAGCTTTCTTT. Drawing the rest from reference TRBV7-3 and TRBJ1-1, the complete variable domain is GAGVSQTPSNKVTEKGKYVELRCDPISGHTALYWYRQSLGQGPEFLIYFQGTGAADDSGLPNDRFFAVRPEGSVSTLKIQRTERGDSAVYLCASSLISGRNTEAFFGQGTRLTVV.

The genes are TRBV6-1 and TRBJ2-4; tentative D call: TRBD1 (6 bases). Trimming cost V 2 bases and J 13 bases, with 9 bases left between them. The CDR3 length is 11 residues. Germline V gives CDR1 MNHNS, CDR2 SASEGT. The CDR3, as DNA: TGTGCCAGCAGTGAATTTACAGGGCAGTACTTC. Amino acids: CASSEFTGQYF.

The chain carries TRBV6-5 and TRBJ1-4; no clear D. This CDR3 comprises 16 residues. V lost 0 bases and J 8 bases, leaving 16 bases between the germline ends. Germline values: CDR1 MNHEY, CDR2 SVGAGI. Here the CDR3 reads CASSYSAARSEEKLFF. The CDR3 region has the DNA TGTGCCAGCAGTTACTCCGCGGCCCGTTCGGAGGAAAAACTGTTTTTT.

V and J are TRBV6-5 and TRBJ2-7; TRBD1 agrees at 7 bases. From germline, CDR1 is MNHEY and CDR2 SVGAGI. V trimming: 5 bases; J trimming: 7 bases; junction bases outside the gene matches: 14. The CDR3 contains 15 residues. CDR3 amino acids: CASSGPGTDYGEQYF. The CDR3 DNA follows: TGTGCCAGCAGTGGCCCAGGGACAGACTATGGGGAGCAGTACTTC.